This entry concerns a single T cell receptor beta chain. The antigen this receptor binds is unknown. Per-nucleotide qualities are absent, and no much larger clonotype sits a single base away. Hyperthyroidism patients were newly diagnosed, had a disease duration of under 2 months, and were aged 18 to 65 years. The study excluded patients with uncontrolled infections, other autoimmune diseases, pregnancy or lactation. Diagnoses were established on the basis of clinical symptoms, serum thyroxine and TRAb, thyroid ultrasound, and orbital computed tomography. Blood from progressor patients was collected at the time of first diagnosis with hyperthyroidism, before any ophthalmopathy symptoms had appeared. Ficoll-Paque density gradient centrifugation was used to isolate PBMCs from about 10 ml of fresh peripheral blood. Patients classed as progressors first received a Graves' hyperthyroidism diagnosis and then went on to develop ophthalmopathy during follow-up. Trizol reagent was used to extract total RNA, and RNA quality was then checked on an Agilent 2100 Bioanalyzer.

This specimen comes from a study of T cells in Graves' hyperthyroidism and ophthalmopathy (dated by TCRdb to 2018 to 2020). In the study overall: Peripheral blood samples were taken at initial diagnosis, before any treatment was given. In addition, the study compared T-cell repertoires in thyroid tissue and in blood from about six Graves' hyperthyroidism patients. Following sampling, methimazole starting at 30 mg daily was given to hyperthyroidism patients, and high-dose intravenous methylprednisolone was given to ophthalmopathy patients. An independent validation cohort of under 20 hyperthyroidism patients and 15 or so patients who later progressed to ophthalmopathy tested prospective prediction of ophthalmopathy. The roughly 90 discovery patients were divided at random into training and test sets in a 7:3 ratio. To identify distinguishing TCR V-J signatures, a discovery cohort of some 100 patients was used, comprising 40 to 45 with Graves' ophthalmopathy and 57 with stable Graves' hyperthyroidism. The paper describes TCR Vbeta CDR3 sequencing of 140 or so peripheral blood samples, made up of 43 ophthalmopathy patients, more than 70 hyperthyroidism patients and about 17 progressor patients.

Amplification of TCR beta CDR3 regions was carried out from RNA transcripts. For the first round of RT-PCR on the TCR CDR3, the HTBI primer set was used together with the Qiagen OneStep RT-PCR kit. A second multiplex PCR round built the libraries, followed by size selection and purification. Paired-end sequencing of the libraries was performed with 100 bp reads on an Illumina HiSeq2000. For the original study's pipeline: Raw data were processed with SOAPnuke, discarding reads with adapters, uncalled bases, mean Phred below 15, or no exact constant-primer or identifier match. High-quality paired reads were merged using COPE v1.2.5, and each unique nucleotide sequence was defined as a clonotype. Clonotypes were aligned to IMGT TRBV, TRBD and TRBJ reference segments using MiTCR v1.1. Analysis was restricted to V-J combinations with a frequency above 0.0001, which covered 99% to 99.2% of repertoires. A TCS score was defined as the ratio between F50 (clonal expansion) and ExV (chaos), using BLOSUM62-based TCRdist between CDR3 peptides within each V-J. Welch's t-statistics and random forest reduced around 520 V-J features to under 15, which were used in a naive Bayes classifier (R e1071). The raw public reads went through TCRdb reprocessing: fastp at Q25, MiXCR clone calling, in-frame beta chains kept. Each CDR3 protein appears once, grouped with its most common genes and DNA. The V and J calls and clone size are TCRdb's, not the authors'. The sample yields about 770,000 distinct CDR3 sequences; 18% were counted once. The ten largest clonotypes hold 16% of the sample.

The paper as a whole reports these results and caveats: A model built on a 13 V-J signature distinguished ophthalmopathy from stable hyperthyroidism, reaching around 87% sensitivity and 81.08% specificity in cross-validation and 80%/75% in testing. During validation, the model predicted progression to ophthalmopathy a median of roughly six months ahead of onset, with more than 55% sensitivity and 72% to 80% specificity. Sample size was not statistically predetermined, and blinding of investigators to group allocation was not performed. Blood samples also contained most of the expanded thyroid clonotypes (frequency above 0.001), which suggests that blood repertoires may reflect thyroid immune responses.

Ends trimmed: V by 4 bases, J by 6 bases; bases unmatched to a gene: 16. Reading the germline V gene (reference sequence) gives CDR1 SGHNT and CDR2 YYREEE. The CDR3 runs 17 amino acids, cysteine and phenylalanine included. Only the CDR3 DNA is retained, 51 bases long and in frame from the first base. The sample consisted of blood. Recombination joined TRBV5-4 with TRBJ2-1, with 7 bases in between that match TRBD2. The receptor was derived from a woman aged 45-65 years with Graves' hyperthyroidism that later progressed to Graves' ophthalmopathy. The CDR3 loop reads CASSTGPHPRLANEQFF. The bases read TGTGCCAGCAGCACCGGTCCCCACCCGAGACTAGCCAATGAGCAGTTCTTC.